This T cell receptor (beta chain) is from a study of blood T cell repertoires in COVID-19. For the study at large: Researchers got acute and convalescent COVID-19 samples from the United States, Italy and Spain.

The CDR3 runs to 12 residues. CDR1 and CDR2 from the germline V gene are SQVTM and ANQGSEA. V was pared by 2 bases and J by 7 bases, with 12 bases between. Sequencing used immunoSEQ multiplex PCR; TCRdb keeps in-frame clones, though not all of them. The table includes about 170,000 clones, around 67% detected once. V gene TRBV29-1 combines with J gene TRBJ2-7; a weak D match, TRBD2 (6 bases). Input material: peripheral blood. This receptor was taken from a woman of 80 years or more with acute or convalescent COVID-19. The DNA for the CDR3 is TGCAGCGTTGAACAATCGGGGGTAGAGCAGTACTTC. This encodes CSVEQSGVEQYF.